The 32 T cell receptor beta chains below all came from one sample that was sequenced in a study of shared clonotypes between healthy human individuals. The repertoire was sequenced with immunoSEQ multiplex PCR; TCRdb's copy has only in-frame clones and lacks some. The table lists under 1,100,000 clones, under 80% of them singletons. The sample consisted of memory CD4+ T cells sorted from blood. Noted subset: CD45RA-negative fraction. These receptors were collected from a man aged 18 to 29 in good health.

J is TRBJ2-7 and V is TRBV18; TRBD1 aligns across 8 bases. The CDR3 runs 15 residues. Germline trimming cut 5 bases from V and 2 bases from J; bases unmatched to any gene: 8. Germline V gene sequence: CDR1 KGHSH, CDR2 LQKENI. CDR3 sequence reads: CASSATGAMAYEQYF. CDR3 coding DNA: TGTGCCAGCTCAGCGACAGGGGCCATGGCCTACGAGCAGTACTTC. Full variable domain (remainder filled in from reference TRBV18 and TRBJ2-7): NAGVMQNPRHLVRRRGQEARLRCSPMKGHSHVYWYRQLPEEGLKFMVYLQKENIIDESGMPKERFSAEFPKEGPSILRIQQVVRGDSAAYFCASSATGAMAYEQYFGPGTRLTVT.

This clone was counted between two and nine times. This sequence joins TRBV29-1 and TRBJ2-5; tentatively, D is TRBD1 (5 bases). V lost 4 bases and J lost 4, with 16 bases in between. CDR3 length equals 14 residues. In germline, CDR1 is SQVTM, CDR2 ANQGSEA. The CDR3 nucleotides are TGCAGCGTTGGTGCAAGTGGGGCGCGAGAGACCCAGTACTTC. Translating gives CSVGASGARETQYF.

The CDR3 protein is CASSLEGIAKNIQYF. The CDR3 DNA reads as TGCGCCAGCAGCTTGGAGGGCATAGCCAAAAACATTCAGTACTTC. J is TRBJ2-4 and V is TRBV5-1; D ambiguous. Germline V gives CDR1 SGHRS, CDR2 YFSETQ. The length of the CDR3 is 15 residues. Trimming took 0 bases from V and 0 from J, leaving 7 bases between them.

The chain uses TRBV6-6 and TRBJ2-5; D gene ambiguous. The CDR3 has 13 amino acids. CDR1 and CDR2 (germline): MNHNY, SVGAGI (reference sequence). Between the trimmed V and J ends, which lost 4 bases and 7 bases, there was a span of 13 bases. The DNA of the CDR3 is TGTGCCAGCAGTTTTAGTGGGTTTGGGACCCAGTACTTC. Its translation is CASSFSGFGTQYF.

The V gene is TRBV28, the J gene TRBJ2-7; maybe TRBD2 (6 bases). This CDR3 region has 14 residues. V shed 5 bases and J shed 0 bases, with 11 bases lying between them. In germline, CDR1 is MDHEN, CDR2 SYDVKM. This chain's CDR3 is CASSNSGSSYEQYF. In nucleotides, the CDR3 is TGTGCCAGCAGTAATAGCGGAAGCTCCTACGAGCAGTACTTC. The whole variable domain, filled in from reference TRBV28 and TRBJ2-7, reads DVKVTQSSRYLVKRTGEKVFLECVQDMDHENMFWYRQDPGLGLRLIYFSYDVKMKEKGDIPEGYSVSREKKERFSLILESASTNQTSMYLCASSNSGSSYEQYFGPGTRLTVT.

The chain links TRBV7-9 to TRBJ1-2; 10 bases are shared with TRBD1. The germline V gene has CDR1 SEHNR and CDR2 FQNEAQ (reference sequence). The CDR3 totals 15 residues. With 6 bases clipped from V and 0 bases from J, the junction kept 4 bases outside the gene matches. The CDR3 here is CASRHDRGPNYGYTF. CDR3 coding DNA: TGTGCCAGCAGACATGACAGGGGGCCTAACTATGGCTACACCTTC.

The chain employs TRBV6-6 and TRBJ1-2; D call uncertain. Looked up from germline, CDR1 is MNHNY and CDR2 is SVGAGI (reference sequence). Trimming removed 0 bases at V and 6 bases at J, with 8 bases between. The CDR3 loop spans 13 amino acids. Written as DNA, the CDR3 is TGTGCCAGCAGTTACTCGTTTATTGATGGCTACACCTTC. Translated, it gives CASSYSFIDGYTF.

A word on this clone: The same CDR3 is also encoded by other DNA sequences in this sample. This sequence joins TRBV7-9 and TRBJ2-7; D unclear. The V gene lost 2 bases and the J gene lost 1 base, with 6 bases spanning the gap. This CDR3 has 13 amino acids. CDR1 is SEHNR and CDR2 is FQNEAQ in the germline V gene (reference sequence). CDR3 bases: TGTGCCAGCAGCTTAATTGGGTCCTACGAGCAGTACTTC. It codes for CASSLIGSYEQYF.

This chain uses TRBV5-6 with TRBJ1-5; possibly TRBD1 for D (5 bases). The CDR3 spans 16 residues. CDR1 and CDR2 (germline): SGHDT, YYEEEE. The ends were cut back, 2 bases at V and 0 bases at J, with 12 bases in the middle. Written as DNA, the CDR3 is TGTGCCAGCAGCTTAGGGGATCTGTATAGCAATCAGCCCCAGCATTTT. It codes for CASSLGDLYSNQPQHF.

Only one count was recorded for this clone. The chain uses TRBV4-1 and TRBJ2-3, with D perhaps matching TRBD1 or TRBD2 (5 bases each). Germline CDR1 reads MGHRA; CDR2 reads YSYEKL. V was clipped by 3 bases and J by 13 bases, with 26 bases between them. This CDR3 spans 16 amino acids. The CDR3 sequence: CASSQDNSPLGRGEYF. In DNA form, the CDR3 reads TGCGCCAGCAGCCAGGATAATTCCCCTCTGGGACGAGGGGAGTATTTT.

V usage is TRBV30 and J usage is TRBJ1-6; 7 bases fit TRBD1. The CDR3 length is 14 residues. CDR1 and CDR2 from the germline V gene are GTSNPN and SVGIG (reference sequence). The V gene end was trimmed by 8 bases and the J gene end by 0 bases; junction bases not matched to a gene: 4. The CDR3 DNA reads as TGTGCCGCCCGACAGGGCTCCTATAATTCACCCCTCCACTTT. Translation gives CAARQGSYNSPLHF.

The gene calls are TRBV7-8 and TRBJ2-7; D is possibly TRBD1 or TRBD2 (5 bases each). The CDR3 is 14 residues long. Germline V gene data show CDR1 as SGHVS and CDR2 as FQNEAQ. The germline V and J ends were trimmed by 5 bases and 8 bases, with 19 bases remaining between them. Written as DNA, the CDR3 is TGTGCCAGCAGCCCTACCCGGACTGGGGGTAAGCAGTACTTC. It translates to CASSPTRTGGKQYF.

This clone was found a few times. The chain recombines TRBV18 with TRBJ2-5; maybe TRBD1 (5 bases). The CDR3 sequence is 15 residues long. CDR1 and CDR2 (germline): KGHSH, LQKENI. Trimming left V 6 bases short and J 2 bases short, with 16 bases between. The CDR3 protein is CASSRLSGPQETQYF. The CDR3 DNA follows: TGTGCCAGCTCCCGTCTATCAGGGCCACAAGAGACCCAGTACTTC.

The chain employs TRBV18 and TRBJ2-7; D unresolved. This CDR3 comprises 12 residues. Germline V gives CDR1 KGHSH, CDR2 LQKENI. The ends were cut back, 3 bases at V and 5 bases at J, with 8 bases in the middle. As DNA, the CDR3 is TGTGCCAGCTCACCCGGTCGCCACGAGCAGTACTTC. Its translation: CASSPGRHEQYF.

This chain connects TRBV28 to TRBJ2-3; 7 bases match TRBD1. J was trimmed by 5 bases and V by 5 bases; bases with no gene match: 7. Germline CDR1 is MDHEN and CDR2 is SYDVKM. This CDR3 is 14 amino acids long. The chain's CDR3 is CASSPGQVQDTQYF. The CDR3 nucleotides are TGTGCCAGCAGTCCAGGACAGGTTCAAGATACGCAGTATTTT.

The chain combines TRBV5-1 with TRBJ1-4; perhaps TRBD1 as D (5 bases). Looked up from germline, CDR1 is SGHRS and CDR2 is YFSETQ. V lost 0 bases and J lost 7, with 16 bases in between. This CDR3 is built from 16 residues. The chain's CDR3 is CASSLEGGAAGEKLFF. Written as DNA, the CDR3 is TGCGCCAGCAGCTTGGAGGGTGGGGCAGCAGGTGAAAAACTGTTTTTT.

The table lists this clone with a count of one. The genes are TRBV30 and TRBJ2-4; possibly TRBD1 or TRBD2 for D (5 bases each). There are 20 residues in the CDR3. CDR1 GTSNPN and CDR2 SVGIG come from the germline V gene (reference sequence). V was trimmed by 3 bases and J by 0 bases, leaving 27 bases between them. The CDR3 DNA reads TGTGCCTGGAGCCGTCTGCAGGGAAGTATTTTGGGGGAAGCCAAAAACATTCAGTACTTC. Its translation: CAWSRLQGSILGEAKNIQYF.

As for this clone: This same CDR3 is encoded by further DNA sequences in the sample. The genes are TRBV11-2 and TRBJ2-2; D is possibly TRBD2 (6 bases). CDR3 length: 13 residues. Germline lookup yields CDR1 SGHAT and CDR2 FQNNGV. The V gene lost 5 bases and the J gene lost 8 bases, with 12 bases spanning the gap. This CDR3 is CASSPPLAGELFF. The DNA for the CDR3 is TGTGCCAGCAGCCCCCCCCTAGCGGGGGAGCTGTTTTTT.

This clone was recorded a few times. The chain carries TRBV7-9 and TRBJ1-2; TRBD1 matches 7 bases. Trimming at V came to 4 bases and at J to 4 bases, leaving 9 bases not matched to a gene. The CDR3 runs to 15 residues. Germline V gene sequence: CDR1 SEHNR, CDR2 FQNEAQ (reference sequence). CDR3: CASSSSDRDLYGYTF. The CDR3 DNA follows: TGTGCCAGCAGCTCCAGCGACAGGGACCTCTATGGCTACACCTTC.

The chain combines TRBV11-2 with TRBJ2-3, with 9 positions matching TRBD2. Losses at the gene ends were 1 base for V and 1 base for J; bases not matched to a gene: 3. This CDR3 is built from 16 residues. Germline V lookup: CDR1 SGHAT, CDR2 FQNNGV. CDR3 nucleotide sequence: TGTGCCAGCAGCTTAGGGTTAGCGGGGGGCACAGATACGCAGTATTTT. It encodes CASSLGLAGGTDTQYF.

With regard to this clone: The identical CDR3 is also encoded by other nucleotide sequences in the sample. The chain joins TRBV7-9 to TRBJ2-3; no definite D call. This CDR3 is 11 amino acids long. V shed 5 bases and J shed 6 bases, with 6 bases lying between them. Germline CDR1 and CDR2: SEHNR and FQNEAQ (reference sequence). This CDR3 is CASSHSDTQYF. The CDR3 nucleotides are TGTGCCAGCAGCCACTCTGATACGCAGTATTTT.

This chain connects TRBV29-1 to TRBJ1-1, with TRBD1 as a possible D gene (6 bases). Germline assignment: CDR1 SQVTM and CDR2 ANQGSEA. Trimming removed 2 bases from V and 6 bases from J, with 16 bases in between. The CDR3 has 14 amino acids. CDR3 in amino acids: CSVEKVSGTSEAFF. The CDR3 DNA reads TGCAGCGTTGAAAAGGTCTCAGGGACATCTGAAGCTTTCTTT.

The chain has TRBV5-4 and TRBJ1-1; 8 positions agree with TRBD1. The CDR3 covers 14 residues. Germline CDR1 and CDR2: SGHNT and YYREEE (reference sequence). V shed 2 bases, J shed 1 base, and the junction held 1 base outside the gene matches. The CDR3: CASSFQGANTEAFF. CDR3 coding DNA: TGTGCCAGCAGCTTCCAGGGGGCGAACACTGAAGCTTTCTTT.

The chain employs TRBV5-6 and TRBJ1-1, with 7 nucleotides matching TRBD1. CDR1 and CDR2 (germline): SGHDT, YYEEEE. The J segment lost 0 bases and the V segment lost 1 base, leaving 3 bases of the junction unmatched. The CDR3 is 15 amino acids. CDR3 nucleotides: TGTGCCAGCAGCTTGCAGGGGGTGATGAACACTGAAGCTTTCTTT. It codes for CASSLQGVMNTEAFF. The variable domain in full, with the rest retrieved from reference TRBV5-6 and TRBJ1-1, is DAGVTQSPTHLIKTRGQQVTLRCSPKSGHDTVSWYQQALGQGPQFIFQYYEEEERQRGNFPDRFSGHQFPNYSSELNVNALLLGDSALYLCASSLQGVMNTEAFFGQGTRLTVV.

On this clone: Additional DNA sequences in this sample encode the identical CDR3. The chain links TRBV4-2 to TRBJ2-1; D gene ambiguous. The V and J ends lost 0 bases and 1 base respectively, with 7 bases between them. This CDR3 has 15 residues. Looked up from germline, CDR1 is LGHNA and CDR2 is YNFKEQ. This chain's CDR3 is CASSQDRNSYNEQFF. CDR3 DNA: TGTGCCAGCAGCCAAGATAGGAATTCCTACAATGAGCAGTTCTTC.

This chain links TRBV28 with TRBJ1-2; D is perhaps TRBD1 (6 bases). The CDR3 has 17 amino acids. Trimming shortened V by 2 bases and J by 0 bases, and 16 bases separated the two germline ends. The germline V gene encodes CDR1 MDHEN and CDR2 SYDVKM. CDR3 in amino acids: CASSLKGGGVSNYGYTF. CDR3 sequence (DNA): TGTGCCAGCAGTTTAAAAGGAGGGGGGGTGTCTAACTATGGCTACACCTTC.

CDR3 residues: CASRPTGDSPLHF. In nucleotides, the CDR3 is TGCGCCAGCAGACCAACAGGGGATTCACCCCTCCACTTT. The chain couples TRBV5-1 to TRBJ1-6; the match to TRBD1 covers 7 bases. The CDR3 has 13 amino acids. CDR1 and CDR2 (germline): SGHRS, YFSETQ. Unmatched junction bases numbered 4, after V lost 5 bases and J lost 8 bases.

CDR3 loop: CASSGGTNSYNEQFF. DNA of the CDR3: TGCGCCAGCAGCGGCGGGACAAACTCCTACAATGAGCAGTTCTTC. The chain links TRBV5-1 to TRBJ2-1; the D gene could be TRBD1 or TRBD2 (6 bases each). V was clipped by 4 bases and J by 0 bases, with 11 bases between them. CDR1 is SGHRS, CDR2 YFSETQ, per germline. The CDR3 totals 15 residues.

The sample holds a few counts of this clone. This CDR3 is also generated by other DNA sequences in the sample. The chain couples TRBV5-1 to TRBJ1-1; D is unresolved. Germline V CDR1 and CDR2: SGHRS, YFSETQ. This CDR3 is 13 amino acids long. V lost 7 bases and J lost 2, with 12 bases in between. CDR3 nucleotide sequence: TGCGCCAGCTCCTTACAAGAAAACACTGAAGCTTTCTTT. Its protein product is CASSLQENTEAFF. Full variable domain (outside the CDR3, taken from reference TRBV5-1 and TRBJ1-1): KAGVTQTPRYLIKTRGQQVTLSCSPISGHRSVSWYQQTPGQGLQFLFEYFSETQRNKGNFPGRFSGRQFSNSRSEMNVSTLELGDSALYLCASSLQENTEAFFGQGTRLTVV.

The rearrangement uses TRBV29-1 and TRBJ1-1; D gene unclear. Germline V gene sequence: CDR1 SQVTM, CDR2 ANQGSEA. V was clipped by 6 bases and J by 5 bases, with 13 bases between them. This CDR3 has 12 amino acids. The CDR3 coding sequence is TGCAGCGTCCTCCCGCCCCGGACTGAAGCTTTCTTT. It encodes CSVLPPRTEAFF.

The rearrangement joins TRBV11-2 to TRBJ1-1, with D hard to call. The CDR3 sequence is 14 residues long. V was trimmed by 1 base and J by 1 base, leaving 7 bases between them. The germline V gene has CDR1 SGHAT and CDR2 FQNNGV. CDR3 DNA: TGTGCCAGCAGCTTAGTTAAACAGAACACTGAAGCTTTCTTT. Encoded protein: CASSLVKQNTEAFF.

Only a few counts were recorded for this clone. V gene TRBV10-3 combines with J gene TRBJ1-1, with 8 bases that match TRBD1. This CDR3 has 17 amino acids. Trimming removed 0 bases from V and 5 bases from J; junction bases left unmatched: 11. The germline CDR1 and CDR2 sequences are ENHRY and SYGVKD. CDR3 loop: CAISESVLDREGTEAFF. In DNA, the CDR3 is TGTGCCATCAGTGAGTCGGTACTGGACAGGGAGGGGACTGAAGCTTTCTTT.